This is a list of T cell receptor beta chains from one sample in a study of graft-versus-host responses after intestinal transplantation. No antigens are known for them. The method was immunoSEQ multiplex PCR; TCRdb's version includes in-frame clones alone and lacks a portion of them. The data contain around 130,000 clones, roughly nine tenths of them singletons. The starting material was unstimulated CD4+ T cells sorted from spleen or lymph node cells, obtained before intestinal transplant. The origin of the receptors is a human donor who received an intestinal transplant. The CDR3 runs from the conserved cysteine through the conserved F or W. D genes are given only for firm matches. Size is stated for part of the rows, as once, few or many counts, or as a class when the clone is expanded.

-	-	TRBJ2-7	TRBV19	CASSNLEQYF	TGTGCCAGTTCCAATCTCGAGCAGTACTTC
-	-	TRBJ2-1	TRBV4-1	CASSQSVGKHNEQFF	TGCGCCAGCAGCCAGTCCGTGGGGAAACACAATGAGCAGTTCTTC
-	-	TRBJ2-2	TRBV5-1	CASSSLSGLRKSTGELFF	TGCGCCAGCAGCTCCTTATCGGGTCTCCGAAAGAGCACCGGGGAGCTGTTTTTT
-	-	TRBJ2-5	TRBV7-9	CASSPTGTNQETQYF	TGTGCCAGCAGCCCGACGGGAACAAATCAAGAGACCCAGTACTTC
-	-	TRBJ1-1	TRBV2	CASSTTGLNTEAFF	TGTGCCAGCAGTACTACAGGACTGAACACTGAAGCTTTCTTT
-	TRBD1	TRBJ1-1	TRBV5-1	CASSFAGGGDTEAFF	TGCGCCAGCAGCTTTGCAGGGGGCGGTGACACTGAAGCTTTCTTT
-	-	TRBJ1-2	TRBV7-9	CASSLDFGYTF	TGTGCCAGCAGCCTTGACTTCGGCTACACCTTC
-	TRBD1	TRBJ2-7	TRBV5-1	CASSVTGTGREQYF	TGCGCCAGCAGCGTAACCGGGACAGGCCGCGAGCAGTACTTC
-	-	TRBJ1-2	TRBV25-1	CASTDGQGSGYTF	TGTGCCAGCACCGACGGGCAGGGCAGTGGCTACACCTTC
-	-	TRBJ2-6	TRBV30	CAWSVPPRSGANVLTF	TGTGCCTGGAGTGTACCCCCTCGCTCTGGGGCCAACGTCCTGACTTTC
-	TRBD1	TRBJ2-7	TRBV11-2	CASSSDRVREQYF	TGTGCCAGCAGCTCTGACAGGGTTCGGGAGCAGTACTTC
-	-	TRBJ1-2	TRBV6-5	CASSYLGAGYTF	TGTGCCAGCAGTTATTTAGGGGCCGGGTACACCTTC
-	-	TRBJ1-5	TRBV9	CASSDRHTNQPQHF	TGTGCCAGCAGCGATCGTCACACGAATCAGCCCCAGCATTTT
-	-	TRBJ2-5	TRBV14	CASSQDYGETQYF	TGTGCCAGCAGCCAAGATTACGGCGAGACCCAGTACTTC
-	-	TRBJ2-2	TRBV5-1	CASSLFRGLGTGELFF	TGCGCCAGCAGCTTGTTTAGGGGTTTGGGCACCGGGGAGCTGTTTTTT
-	-	TRBJ2-1	TRBV27	CASSLERGRYNEQFF	TGTGCCAGCAGTTTGGAGAGGGGCCGCTACAATGAGCAGTTCTTC
-	TRBD1	TRBJ1-5	TRBV19	CASSSHRDRVISNQPQHF	TGTGCCAGTAGTTCCCACCGGGACAGGGTTATTAGCAATCAGCCCCAGCATTTT
-	TRBD1	TRBJ2-7	TRBV6-5	CASSRQGSSYEQYF	TGTGCCAGCAGCCGACAGGGAAGCTCCTACGAGCAGTACTTC
-	TRBD1	TRBJ1-4	TRBV9	CASSATGRGEKLFF	TGTGCCAGCAGCGCGACAGGGAGGGGTGAAAAACTGTTTTTT
-	TRBD2	TRBJ2-1	TRBV2	CASSELRTSDNEQFF	TGTGCCAGCAGTGAGTTAAGGACTAGCGACAATGAGCAGTTCTTC
-	TRBD1	TRBJ1-1	TRBV10-3	CAISESRGTGVVTEAFF	TGTGCCATCAGTGAGTCGAGGGGGACAGGGGTAGTCACTGAAGCTTTCTTT
-	-	TRBJ2-2	TRBV29-1	CSVLFGLHTGELFF	TGCAGCGTTCTTTTTGGCCTCCACACCGGGGAGCTGTTTTTT
-	-	TRBJ1-1	TRBV9	CASSVREDTEAFF	TGTGCCAGCAGCGTAAGAGAGGACACTGAAGCTTTCTTT
-	TRBD1	TRBJ1-5	TRBV5-1	CASSPGQGDQPQHF	TGCGCCAGCAGCCCTGGACAGGGGGATCAGCCCCAGCATTTT
-	-	TRBJ2-5	TRBV19	CASSPQSQETQYF	TGTGCCAGTAGCCCACAGAGTCAAGAGACCCAGTACTTC
-	-	TRBJ1-5	TRBV19	CATSDFRGNQPQHF	-
-	-	TRBJ2-7	TRBV5-5	CASSLASGYEQYF	TGTGCCAGCAGCTTGGCCTCTGGATACGAGCAGTACTTC
-	TRBD2	TRBJ2-5	TRBV9	CASSVARGLAVPETQYF	TGTGCCAGCAGCGTAGCTAGAGGACTAGCGGTACCTGAGACCCAGTACTTC
-	-	TRBJ1-2	TRBV30	CAWSAQTSLGGYTF	TGTGCCTGGAGTGCCCAGACATCTCTGGGAGGCTACACCTTC
-	-	TRBJ1-2	TRBV20-1	CGARTGGGYTF	TGCGGTGCTAGAACGGGGGGTGGCTACACCTTC
-	TRBD2	TRBJ2-5	TRBV6-1	CASSEMGLVQETQYF	TGTGCCAGCAGTGAAATGGGACTAGTACAAGAGACCCAGTACTTC
-	-	TRBJ1-2	TRBV11-3	CASSSPTGNYGYTF	TGTGCCAGCAGCTCCCCGACAGGAAACTATGGCTACACCTTC
few	-	TRBJ1-6	TRBV7-9	CASSHPRGYNSPLHF	TGTGCCAGCAGCCACCCAAGGGGGTATAATTCACCCCTCCACTTT
-	TRBD2	TRBJ2-1	TRBV5-1	CASSLTGGDYNEQFF	TGCGCCAGCAGCTTGACGGGGGGGGATTACAATGAGCAGTTCTTC
-	-	TRBJ1-2	TRBV6-5	CASSSSGYGYTF	TGTGCCAGCAGTTCATCGGGGTATGGCTACACCTTC
-	TRBD2	TRBJ2-5	TRBV29-1	CSVDRGREETQYF	TGCAGCGTCGATCGGGGGAGGGAAGAGACCCAGTACTTC
-	-	TRBJ2-1	TRBV7-9	CASSPGAGSDEQFF	TGTGCCAGCAGCCCCGGCGCAGGGTCTGATGAGCAGTTCTTC
-	TRBD1	TRBJ2-7	TRBV5-1	CASRGQPSYEQYF	TGCGCCAGCAGGGGACAGCCCTCCTACGAGCAGTACTTC
-	TRBD1	TRBJ2-7	TRBV18	CASSRYGTGGIYEQYF	TGTGCCAGCTCACGGTACGGGACAGGGGGCATCTACGAGCAGTACTTC
-	-	TRBJ2-4	TRBV29-1	CSVGHLAKNIQYF	TGCAGCGTTGGTCACTTAGCCAAAAACATTCAGTACTTC
-	-	TRBJ2-5	TRBV18	CASSPPSGRTQYF	TGTGCCAGCTCACCACCCTCCGGGAGGACCCAGTACTTC
-	-	TRBJ1-5	TRBV9	CASSALDSNQPQHF	TGTGCCAGCAGCGCGCTAGACAGCAATCAGCCCCAGCATTTT
once	-	TRBJ1-4	TRBV13	CASSFTLTEKLFF	TGTGCCAGCAGCTTTACTCTTACCGAAAAACTGTTTTTT
-	TRBD1	TRBJ1-1	TRBV5-1	CASSLRATGGVNTEAFF	TGCGCCAGCAGCTTGAGAGCCACAGGGGGAGTGAACACTGAAGCTTTCTTT
-	-	TRBJ1-3	TRBV15	CATSRVGLSSGNTIYF	TGTGCCACCAGCAGAGTCGGACTCAGCTCTGGAAACACCATATATTTT
-	TRBD1	TRBJ1-1	TRBV2	CASRPEVDRVDTEAFF	TGTGCCAGCAGACCCGAGGTGGACAGGGTAGACACTGAAGCTTTCTTT
once	-	TRBJ1-2	TRBV7-8	CASSLRGGGANYGYTF	TGTGCCAGCAGCTTACGGGGAGGAGGTGCTAACTATGGCTACACCTTC
-	TRBD1	TRBJ1-2	TRBV6-5	CASRSGGDYGYTF	TGTGCCAGCAGGTCAGGGGGTGACTATGGCTACACCTTC
-	-	TRBJ1-3	TRBV19	CASSTAIRASSGNTIYF	TGTGCCAGTAGTACGGCCATCCGGGCCAGCTCTGGAAACACCATATATTTT
-	TRBD2	TRBJ2-1	TRBV5-1	CASSLATWGLAGGNEQFF	TGCGCCAGCAGCTTAGCGACCTGGGGACTAGCGGGGGGCAATGAGCAGTTCTTC
-	-	TRBJ2-2	TRBV27	CASSLVFGQHTGELFF	TGTGCCAGCAGTTTAGTGTTCGGACAACACACCGGGGAGCTGTTTTTT
-	TRBD1	TRBJ1-1	TRBV5-6	CASTRDSLVPHTEAFF	TGTGCCAGCACCCGGGACAGTCTAGTTCCTCACACTGAAGCTTTCTTT
-	-	TRBJ1-2	TRBV11-2	CASSQGGALSYGYTF	TGTGCCAGCAGCCAAGGGGGGGCGCTGAGCTATGGCTACACCTTC
-	-	TRBJ1-6	TRBV6-9	CASSYSRVRDSPLHF	TGTGCCAGCAGTTATTCACGGGTTAGGGATTCACCCCTCCACTTT